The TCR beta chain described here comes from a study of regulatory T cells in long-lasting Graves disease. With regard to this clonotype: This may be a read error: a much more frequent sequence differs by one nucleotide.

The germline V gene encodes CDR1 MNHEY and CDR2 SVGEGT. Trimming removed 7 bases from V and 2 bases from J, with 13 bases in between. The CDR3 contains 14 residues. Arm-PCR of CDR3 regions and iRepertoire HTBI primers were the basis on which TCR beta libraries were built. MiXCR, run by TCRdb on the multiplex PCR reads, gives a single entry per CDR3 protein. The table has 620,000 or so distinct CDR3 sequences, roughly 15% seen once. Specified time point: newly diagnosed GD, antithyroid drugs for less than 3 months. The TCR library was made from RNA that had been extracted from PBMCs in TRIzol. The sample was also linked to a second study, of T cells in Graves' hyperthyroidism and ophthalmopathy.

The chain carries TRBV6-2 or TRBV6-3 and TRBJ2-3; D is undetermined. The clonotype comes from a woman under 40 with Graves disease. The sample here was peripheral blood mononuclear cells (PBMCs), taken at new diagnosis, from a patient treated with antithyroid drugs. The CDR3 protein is CASNVSLTTDTQYF. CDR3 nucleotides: TGTGCCAGCAATGTAAGCCTGACCACAGATACGCAGTATTTT.